The clone carrying this T cell receptor (beta chain) was seen a single time. Its specificity is not known. From roughly 470 ng total RNA, TCR beta cDNA was generated with a primer in the constant region. Investigators got TCR beta libraries out of three nested multiplex PCR rounds, done with slightly modified ARM-PCR. The first two PCR rounds used TRBV1-TRBV30 primers with a Cbeta primer, around 10 cycles each. TCRdb re-derived calls from the multiplex PCR reads in MiXCR, one entry per CDR3 protein. In the table there are about 330,000 distinct CDR3 sequences, roughly 61% of which are singletons. The data derive from a study of tumor-infiltrating lymphocytes in primary liver carcinoma. On the study more broadly: Patients diagnosed with primary liver carcinoma received treatment through surgical resection. Tumor stage was T1-T3 N0M0, and tumor size was 4.2 to 10 cm across. All patients, whether men or women, fell within 30 to 69 years of age.

Study-wide results and limits: Tumor samples exhibited a significantly greater top-250-clone fraction than blood samples (p = 0.039).

Germline CDR1 SGHDT, CDR2 YYEEEE. V was clipped by 7 bases and J by 7 bases; unmatched bases: 11. CDR3 length: 15 residues. It was unsorted whole blood that yielded blood RNA, and germline DNA was also extracted. The V and J genes are TRBV5-6 and TRBJ2-1, with 10 bases aligning to TRBD1. Sequencing was done on a sample of peripheral blood. The source of this sequence is a man between 40 and 49 years old with primary liver carcinoma and hepatitis B virus infection. The CDR3 bases are TGTGCCAGCGGGAACCCGGGACAGGGGAGGAATGAGCAGTTCTTC. It encodes CASGNPGQGRNEQFF.